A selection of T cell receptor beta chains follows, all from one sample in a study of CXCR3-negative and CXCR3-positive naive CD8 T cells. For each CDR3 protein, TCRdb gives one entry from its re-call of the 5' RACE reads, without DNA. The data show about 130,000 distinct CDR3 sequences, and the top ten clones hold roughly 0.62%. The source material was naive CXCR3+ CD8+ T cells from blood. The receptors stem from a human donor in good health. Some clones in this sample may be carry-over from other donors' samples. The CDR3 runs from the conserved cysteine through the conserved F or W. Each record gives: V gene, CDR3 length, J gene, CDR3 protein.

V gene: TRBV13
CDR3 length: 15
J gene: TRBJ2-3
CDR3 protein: CASSVRRGGADTQYF

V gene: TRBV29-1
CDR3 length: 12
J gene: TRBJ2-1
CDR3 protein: CSVDPAGVEQFF

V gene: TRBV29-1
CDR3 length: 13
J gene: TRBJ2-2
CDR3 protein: CSVVQGYTGELFF

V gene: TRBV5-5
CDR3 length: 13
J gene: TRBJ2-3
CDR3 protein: CASSPYVQDTQYF

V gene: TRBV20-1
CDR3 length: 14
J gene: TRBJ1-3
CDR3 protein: CSAREASSGNTIYF

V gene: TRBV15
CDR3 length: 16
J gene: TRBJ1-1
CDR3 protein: CATEGQANRYGTEAFF

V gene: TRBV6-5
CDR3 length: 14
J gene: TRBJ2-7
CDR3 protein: CASSYSLAMYEQYF

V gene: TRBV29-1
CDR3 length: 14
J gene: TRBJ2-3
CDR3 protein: CSVSGTARTDTQYF

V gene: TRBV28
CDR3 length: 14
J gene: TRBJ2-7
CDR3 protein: CASGSGLGLYEQYF

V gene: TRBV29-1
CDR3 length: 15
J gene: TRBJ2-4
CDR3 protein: CSIERTEGAKNIQYF

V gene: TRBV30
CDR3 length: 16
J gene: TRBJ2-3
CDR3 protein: CAWNWEAGSYTDTQYF

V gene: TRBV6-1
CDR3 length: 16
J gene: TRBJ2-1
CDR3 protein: CASTLGVTGAHNEQFF

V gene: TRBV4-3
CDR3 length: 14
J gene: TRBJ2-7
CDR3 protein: CASSQRTSRDEQYF

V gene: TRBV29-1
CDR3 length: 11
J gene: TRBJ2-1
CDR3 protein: CRASGVNEQFF

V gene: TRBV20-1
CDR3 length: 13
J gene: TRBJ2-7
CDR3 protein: CSARGEQGYEQYF

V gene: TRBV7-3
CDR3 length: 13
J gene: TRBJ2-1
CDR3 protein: CASRLGGGSEQFF

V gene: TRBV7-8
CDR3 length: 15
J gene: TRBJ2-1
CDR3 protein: CASSLAPNNYNEQFF

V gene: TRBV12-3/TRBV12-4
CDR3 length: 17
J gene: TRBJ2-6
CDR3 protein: CASSLGSSSSGANVLTF

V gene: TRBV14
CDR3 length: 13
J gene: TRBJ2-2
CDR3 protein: CASSQDKGRQLFF

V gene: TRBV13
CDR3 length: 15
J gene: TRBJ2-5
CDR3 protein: CASSLASWEEETQYF

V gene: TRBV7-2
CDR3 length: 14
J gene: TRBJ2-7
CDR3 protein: CASSHAGPFGEQYF

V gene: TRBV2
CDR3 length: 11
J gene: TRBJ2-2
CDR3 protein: CASIFTGELFF

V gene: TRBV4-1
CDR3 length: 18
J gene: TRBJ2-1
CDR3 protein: CASSQDKFGEVSYNEQFF

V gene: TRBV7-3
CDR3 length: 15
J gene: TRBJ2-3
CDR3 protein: CASSHGTASTDTQYF

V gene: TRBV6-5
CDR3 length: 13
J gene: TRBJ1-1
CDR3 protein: CASSWGPGGDAFF

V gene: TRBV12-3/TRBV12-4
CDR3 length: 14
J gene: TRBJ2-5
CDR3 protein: CASSPSGSEETQYF